Each of the 28 T cell receptor beta chains below was sequenced from the same sample in a study of radiotherapy plus CTLA-4 blockade in lung cancer. The assay was immunoSEQ multiplex PCR, and TCRdb's table has in-frame clones only and misses some. This table holds 85,000 to 90,000 clones, more than 75% found once. The specimen was peripheral blood, collected from a patient treated with radiotherapy plus ipilimumab. These receptors were obtained from a human donor with non-small cell lung cancer that progressed on radiotherapy plus ipilimumab.

The genes are TRBV28 and TRBJ1-4; perhaps TRBD1 as D (5 bases). The length of the CDR3 is 16 residues. The V gene lost 6 bases and the J gene lost 7 bases, with 21 bases spanning the gap. Germline V gene sequence: CDR1 MDHEN, CDR2 SYDVKM. The CDR3 DNA is TGTGCCAGCAGGGATGGGGGGTTCCGGTTTGGTGAAAAACTGTTTTTT. As protein: CASRDGGFRFGEKLFF.

V and J are TRBV7-2 and TRBJ2-3, with D maybe TRBD2 (6 bases). V shed 4 bases and J shed 0 bases, with 17 bases lying between them. From germline, CDR1 is SGHTA and CDR2 FQGNSA. The CDR3 is made up of 17 amino acids. The CDR3 region is CASSSSRGAASTDTQYF. CDR3 nucleotides: TGTGCCAGCAGCTCGAGCCGCGGGGCGGCGAGCACAGATACGCAGTATTTT.

The rearrangement links TRBV2 to TRBJ2-1; D call uncertain. V shed 1 base and J shed 9 bases, with 10 bases lying between them. CDR1 is SNHLY and CDR2 is FYNNEI in the germline V gene. The CDR3 totals 13 residues. The CDR3 DNA reads as TGTGCCAGCAGTGAAGGTACGACGCCTGAGCAGTTCTTC. Translation: CASSEGTTPEQFF. Full variable domain (remainder filled in from reference TRBV2 and TRBJ2-1): EPEVTQTPSHQVTQMGQEVILRCVPISNHLYFYWYRQILGQKVEFLVSFYNNEISEKSEIFDDQFSVERPDGSNFTLKIRSTKLEDSAMYFCASSEGTTPEQFFGPGTRLTVL.

V and J are TRBV29-1 and TRBJ1-2; D is unclear. The CDR3 runs 13 residues. Trimming left V 2 bases short and J 8 bases short, with 15 bases between. CDR1 and CDR2 from the germline V gene are SQVTM and ANQGSEA. The CDR3 coding sequence is TGCAGCGTTGAAAAAGAGGGCCTTACCGGCTACACCTTC. Its protein product is CSVEKEGLTGYTF.

The V and J genes are TRBV13 and TRBJ2-3, with D unresolved. Germline lookup yields CDR1 PRHDT and CDR2 FYEKMQ (reference sequence). CDR3 length: 13 amino acids. The V gene lost 4 bases and the J gene lost 5 bases, with 10 bases spanning the gap. CDR3 region: CASSSGWLDTQYF. The CDR3 coding sequence is TGTGCCAGCAGCTCCGGGTGGTTAGATACGCAGTATTTT.

This sequence joins TRBV4-1 and TRBJ1-1; a weak D match, TRBD1 (5 bases). V lost 2 bases and J lost 1, with 11 bases in between. CDR1 and CDR2 from the germline V gene are MGHRA and YSYEKL. CDR3 length: 15 residues. The CDR3 DNA sequence: TGCGCCAGCAGCCAATCCGGGACTCGGAACACTGAAGCTTTCTTT. Translated: CASSQSGTRNTEAFF.

The chain joins TRBV6-6 to TRBJ1-4, with D tentatively TRBD1 (6 bases). V was clipped by 5 bases and J by 7 bases, with 11 bases between them. The germline V gene encodes CDR1 MNHNY and CDR2 SVGAGI (reference sequence). This CDR3 is 13 amino acids long. CDR3 sequence reads: CASSRDTGEKLFF. The DNA of the CDR3 is TGTGCCAGCAGTCGGGACACCGGTGAAAAACTGTTTTTT.

The V call is TRBV7-2, the J call TRBJ2-3; D is unclear. Germline CDR1 reads SGHTA; CDR2 reads FQGNSA. V was trimmed by 5 bases and J by 0 bases, leaving 12 bases between them. This CDR3 has 15 residues. The CDR3 region has the DNA TGTGCCAGCAGCCAAGGCGTAGTCAGCACAGATACGCAGTATTTT. This codes for CASSQGVVSTDTQYF.

The V call is TRBV25-1, the J call TRBJ2-3; 9 bases match TRBD2. CDR1 MGHDK and CDR2 SYGVNS come from the germline V gene. The CDR3 covers 12 residues. V lost 10 bases and J lost 5; bases outside the gene matches: 4. The CDR3 coding sequence is TGTGCCACCTTTAGCGGGGGAGATACGCAGTATTTT. Protein: CATFSGGDTQYF.

The chain employs TRBV9 and TRBJ1-4; D is perhaps TRBD1 (5 bases). Trimming removed 2 bases at V and 4 bases at J, with 12 bases between. CDR3 length: 15 amino acids. The V gene's germline CDR1 is SGDLS and CDR2 YYNGEE. In nucleotides, the CDR3 is TGTGCCAGCAGCGTCGGGACTACGGGTAATGAAAAACTGTTTTTT. It specifies CASSVGTTGNEKLFF.

The chain recombines TRBV6-5 with TRBJ1-1; D perhaps matches TRBD1 (6 bases). This CDR3 comprises 13 residues. Trimming removed 10 bases from V and 0 bases from J, with 12 bases in between. The germline gives CDR1 MNHEY, CDR2 SVGAGI. CDR3 sequence: CATKQGMNTEAFF. In nucleotides, the CDR3 is TGTGCCACCAAGCAGGGGATGAACACTGAAGCTTTCTTT.

The chain links TRBV7-2 to TRBJ2-5, with D perhaps TRBD2 (6 bases). Germline-derived CDR1 and CDR2 are SGHTA and FQGNSA. The CDR3 length is 13 residues. Trimming removed 7 bases from V and 4 bases from J, with 13 bases in between. For the CDR3, the DNA is TGTGCCAGCACCCTCCGGGGAGGAGAGACCCAGTACTTC. It translates to CASTLRGGETQYF.

The chain employs TRBV29-1 and TRBJ2-3; D unresolved. This CDR3 is built from 12 residues. The V gene lost 1 base and the J gene lost 3 bases, with 5 bases spanning the gap. CDR1 and CDR2 (germline): SQVTM, ANQGSEA. The CDR3: CSVEARTDTQYF. CDR3 DNA: TGCAGCGTTGAAGCCCGGACAGATACGCAGTATTTT.

The rearrangement uses TRBV23-1 and TRBJ2-7, with D tentatively TRBD2 (7 bases). TRBV23-1 is recorded as an ORF, its role being uncertain. Between the trimmed V and J ends, which lost 1 base and 1 base, there was a span of 17 bases. The CDR3 has 17 amino acids. CDR3 loop: CASSQCGGRGFSYEQYF. Here the CDR3 DNA reads TGCGCCAGCAGTCAATGCGGGGGCAGGGGTTTTTCCTACGAGCAGTACTTC.

The chain joins TRBV6-4 to TRBJ2-2, with TRBD1 as a possible D gene (6 bases). The V end was cut by 4 bases, the J end by 5 bases, with 11 bases between. Germline CDR1 and CDR2: MRHNA and SNTAGT. This CDR3 has 14 residues. The CDR3 region is CASSVVQGTGELFF. The CDR3 nucleotides are TGTGCCAGCAGTGTCGTCCAGGGGACCGGGGAGCTGTTTTTT.

The chain links TRBV11-2 to TRBJ2-2; D perhaps matches TRBD1 (6 bases). The length of the CDR3 is 13 residues. Germline V gives CDR1 SGHAT, CDR2 FQNNGV. The V end was cut by 4 bases, the J end by 6 bases, with 9 bases between. CDR3 sequence: CASSSQGPGELFF. In DNA, the CDR3 is TGTGCCAGCAGCTCACAGGGTCCCGGGGAGCTGTTTTTT.

The chain combines TRBV5-1 with TRBJ1-2, with 10 bases matching TRBD1. There are 14 residues in the CDR3. Trimming removed 0 bases from V and 7 bases from J; junction bases left unmatched: 3. Germline CDR1 SGHRS, CDR2 YFSETQ. This chain's CDR3 is CASSLDGQGGGYTF. The CDR3 region has the DNA TGCGCCAGCAGCTTGGATGGACAGGGGGGTGGCTACACCTTC.

This sequence joins TRBV6-5 and TRBJ1-1; D call uncertain. Germline loops: CDR1 MNHEY, CDR2 SVGAGI. There are 15 residues in the CDR3. V lost 0 bases, J lost 4 bases, and 12 bases lay in between. The CDR3, as DNA: TGTGCCAGCAGTTACTCGGGCCCGGCGGGCACTGAAGCTTTCTTT. This translates into CASSYSGPAGTEAFF.

This clone occurred a few times. The V call is TRBV7-9, the J call TRBJ1-4; no definite D call. Between the trimmed V and J ends, which lost 8 bases and 8 bases, there was a span of 12 bases. This CDR3 has 12 residues. Germline V gene lookup returns CDR1 SEHNR and CDR2 FQNEAQ (reference sequence). The CDR3 reads CASGGQREKLFF. CDR3 nucleotides: TGTGCCAGCGGAGGGCAACGAGAAAAACTGTTTTTT. The variable domain in full, with the rest retrieved from reference TRBV7-9 and TRBJ1-4, is DTGVSQNPRHKITKRGQNVTFRCDPISEHNRLYWYRQTLGQGPEFLTYFQNEAQLEKSRLLSDRFSAERPKGSFSTLEIQRTEQGDSAMYLCASGGQREKLFFGSGTQLSVL.

The chain joins TRBV19 to TRBJ1-1; D uncertain. CDR3 length: 14 residues. Germline-derived CDR1 and CDR2 are LNHDA and SQIVND (reference sequence). V lost 3 bases and J lost 1, with 9 bases in between. DNA of the CDR3: TGTGCCAGTAGTATCGGGGTCGCGAACACTGAAGCTTTCTTT. Protein sequence: CASSIGVANTEAFF.

This chain links TRBV7-9 with TRBJ2-3, with D tentatively TRBD2 (7 bases). V gave up 1 base and J gave up 4 bases, with 12 bases separating them. Germline lookup yields CDR1 SEHNR and CDR2 FQNEAQ (reference sequence). This CDR3 is built from 15 residues. The CDR3 nucleotides are TGTGCCAGCAGCTTAGAAAAGGGGGGGCCAGATACGCAGTATTTT. It is translated as CASSLEKGGPDTQYF.

The chain combines TRBV18 with TRBJ1-5; possible D gene TRBD1, 5 bases. CDR1 KGHSH and CDR2 LQKENI come from the germline V gene. The CDR3 extends over 17 amino acids. Trimming removed 3 bases at V and 1 base at J, with 16 bases between. This CDR3 reads CASSPQVGAGSNQPQHF. The DNA of the CDR3 is TGTGCCAGCTCACCCCAGGTCGGGGCAGGGAGCAATCAGCCCCAGCATTTT.

This clone was observed a single time. The V call is TRBV29-1, the J call TRBJ2-7, with 12 bases that match TRBD1. This CDR3 has 13 residues. V gave up 3 bases and J gave up 6 bases; unmatched junction bases: 3. In germline, CDR1 is SQVTM, CDR2 ANQGSEA. The CDR3 here is CSVEGTGGSEQYF. CDR3 coding DNA: TGCAGCGTTGAGGGGACAGGGGGCTCCGAGCAGTACTTC.

J is TRBJ1-2 and V is TRBV27, with TRBD1 matching over 8 bases. Trimming cost V 5 bases and J 8 bases; bases outside gene matches: 7. The CDR3 totals 13 residues. Germline V gene data show CDR1 as MNHEY and CDR2 as SMNVEV (reference sequence). The CDR3: CASSLRQGLGYTF. The CDR3 DNA reads TGTGCCAGCAGTCTAAGACAGGGGTTGGGCTACACCTTC.

This chain connects TRBV27 to TRBJ2-7, with 9 bases matching TRBD1. The CDR3 loop spans 17 amino acids. V gave up 4 bases and J gave up 3 bases; unmatched junction bases: 13. CDR1 is MNHEY and CDR2 is SMNVEV in the germline V gene (reference sequence). CDR3 bases: TGTGCCAGCAGTTCTTCCCTTTACAGGGGGCAAGACTACGAGCAGTACTTC. Translation: CASSSSLYRGQDYEQYF.

The chain joins TRBV2 to TRBJ1-3, with TRBD1 matching over 9 bases. The V gene's germline CDR1 is SNHLY and CDR2 FYNNEI. There are 16 residues in the CDR3. J was trimmed by 2 bases and V by 3 bases; bases with no gene match: 5. CDR3 amino acids: CASSDSRTGAGNTIYF. As DNA, the CDR3 is TGTGCCAGCAGTGATTCGAGGACAGGGGCTGGAAACACCATATATTTT.

The V gene is TRBV7-9, the J gene TRBJ2-5, with D perhaps matching TRBD1 or TRBD2 (6 bases each). V was cut by 2 bases and J by 4 bases, with 23 bases left in between. The CDR3 runs 18 residues. CDR1 is SEHNR and CDR2 is FQNEAQ in the germline V gene (reference sequence). CDR3 bases: TGTGCCAGCAGCTTAACTTATGTCGGGGGCCTGGTAGGAGAGACCCAGTACTTC. Translation: CASSLTYVGGLVGETQYF.

The chain carries TRBV10-3 and TRBJ1-2; D not certain. The length of the CDR3 is 14 residues. CDR1 and CDR2 from the germline V gene are ENHRY and SYGVKD. V was trimmed by 4 bases and J by 5 bases, leaving 14 bases between them. This chain's CDR3 is CAISAQPSSYGYTF. CDR3 DNA: TGTGCCATCAGTGCGCAGCCTTCGAGTTATGGCTACACCTTC.